Listed here is a single T cell receptor beta chain. The sample comes from a study of blood T cell repertoires in COVID-19. Study-wide background: COVID-19 samples collected from the United States, Italy and Spain covered acute and convalescent phases. PBMCs, B-cell-depleted T cells, or T cells provided the cDNA or gDNA that made up the material.

How the authors handled the data: By means of reference gene primer amplification, nucleated cell counts were estimated. The table came from immunoSEQ multiplex PCR; TCRdb's copy has only in-frame clones and leaves some out. Clonal size and the V and J genes are those of that table, whereas D and trimming came from the DNA. Here the sample spans around 77,000 clones, more than 60% being singletons. Sequencing was carried out using peripheral blood. This TCR was sampled from a woman of 80 years or more with active or convalescent COVID-19.

The CDR3 bases are TGTGCCAGCAGCGTAGGAGGTGACACAGATACGCAGTATTTT. It yields the protein CASSVGGDTDTQYF. This chain connects TRBV9 to TRBJ2-3; D gene uncertain. Trimming pared 0 bases from V and 2 bases from J, leaving 7 bases between. This CDR3 is 14 amino acids long. The germline gives CDR1 SGDLS, CDR2 YYNGEE.